The 11 T cell receptor beta chains below come from one sample, sequenced in a study of blood T cell repertoires in COVID-19. TCRdb's table, derived via immunoSEQ multiplex PCR, lists solely in-frame clones and lacks some. The data contain more than 200,000 clones, 85% to 90% of them singletons. Sequenced input: peripheral blood. The receptors stem from a man aged 50 to 59 with acute or convalescent COVID-19.

The chain links TRBV12-3 or TRBV12-4 to TRBJ1-6; D ambiguous. The V gene lost 2 bases and the J gene lost 9 bases, with 5 bases spanning the gap. CDR3 length equals 12 residues. CDR3 in amino acids: CASSLLSSPLHF. In DNA form, the CDR3 reads TGTGCCAGCAGTTTACTCAGTTCACCCCTCCACTTT.

This clone has just a few counts. The V call is TRBV29-1, the J call TRBJ1-1; 7 bases are shared with TRBD1. CDR1 is SQVTM, CDR2 ANQGSEA, per germline. V trimming: 7 bases; J trimming: 0 bases; junction bases outside the gene matches: 5. The CDR3 is 13 residues long. The CDR3 spells CSAEGQMNTEAFF. In DNA, the CDR3 is TGCAGCGCCGAGGGACAGATGAACACTGAAGCTTTCTTT.

The chain employs TRBV6-5 and TRBJ2-4; D possibly corresponds to TRBD1 (7 bases). CDR3 size: 15 residues. Trimming removed 6 bases at V and 4 bases at J, with 16 bases between. CDR1 MNHEY and CDR2 SVGAGI come from the germline V gene. The DNA for the CDR3 is TGTGCCAGCAGCTACGCCCAGGGGGGAAAAAACATTCAGTACTTC. Translated: CASSYAQGGKNIQYF.

The chain is built from TRBV19 and TRBJ1-1, with 8 bases that match TRBD1. Germline V gene data show CDR1 as LNHDA and CDR2 as SQIVND (reference sequence). The CDR3 is made up of 14 amino acids. The V segment lost 5 bases and the J segment 4 bases; nucleotides outside the gene matches: 6. The DNA for the CDR3 is TGTGCCAGTAGTGCTCAGGGGGCAATCACTGAAGCTTTCTTT. Amino acids: CASSAQGAITEAFF.

The CDR3, as DNA: TGTGCCACCAGCCTAGAAACAGAGACCCAGTACTTC. This codes for CATSLETETQYF. This chain links TRBV15 with TRBJ2-5, with D hard to call. CDR1 LNHNV and CDR2 YYDKDF come from the germline V gene (reference sequence). The CDR3 runs to 12 residues. V was cut by 5 bases and J by 4 bases, with 8 bases left in between.

The chain combines TRBV9 with TRBJ2-3; 9 nucleotides agree with TRBD2. J gave up 4 bases and V 2 bases, and 2 bases lay outside the gene matches. Per germline, CDR1 SGDLS and CDR2 YYNGEE. The length of the CDR3 is 14 residues. CDR3 sequence (DNA): TGTGCCAGCAGCGTGACTAGCGGCGCAGATACGCAGTATTTT. Translation: CASSVTSGADTQYF.

The chain is built from TRBV3-1 (or the pseudogene TRBV3-2) and TRBJ1-4; tentatively, D is TRBD1 (5 bases). The CDR3 spans 15 residues. Trimming pared 7 bases from V and 5 bases from J, leaving 17 bases between. From germline, CDR1 is LGHDT and CDR2 YNNKEL (reference sequence). This chain's CDR3 is CASTSTGAGNEKLFF. The CDR3 nucleotides read TGTGCCAGCACCTCAACTGGCGCAGGGAATGAAAAACTGTTTTTT.

The chain has TRBV6-5 and TRBJ1-1, with 8 bases matching TRBD1. With V trimmed by 8 bases and J by 6 bases, 11 bases remained unmatched. CDR3 length: 14 amino acids. The germline V gene encodes CDR1 MNHEY and CDR2 SVGAGI. This CDR3 is CASRTTGGIAEAFF. CDR3 nucleotides: TGTGCCAGCCGAACCACAGGGGGGATCGCTGAAGCTTTCTTT.

The chain recombines TRBV29-1 with TRBJ2-7, with 7 bases identical to TRBD1. Per the germline V gene, CDR1 is SQVTM and CDR2 is ANQGSEA. V trimming: 6 bases; J trimming: 7 bases; junction bases outside the gene matches: 6. The CDR3 length is 11 residues. The CDR3 DNA sequence: TGCAGCGTGGTGACAGGGCGAGAGCAGTACTTC. Its protein product is CSVVTGREQYF.

The chain employs TRBV11-1 and TRBJ2-1; D ambiguous. V gave up 0 bases and J gave up 4 bases, with 4 bases separating them. The CDR3 spans 13 residues. Germline CDR1 is SGHAT and CDR2 is FQDESV (reference sequence). The CDR3 DNA sequence: TGTGCCAGCAGCTTAGCCCGGTACAATGAGCAGTTCTTC. Translation: CASSLARYNEQFF.

The V and J genes are TRBV11-2 and TRBJ1-6; D gene ambiguous. This CDR3 comprises 15 residues. Germline CDR1 is SGHAT and CDR2 is FQNNGV. Trimming took off 5 bases at V and 7 bases at J, with 15 bases between the two ends. CDR3 sequence reads: CASSRLGSGNSPLHF. CDR3 DNA sequence: TGTGCCAGCAGCCGATTAGGTTCGGGGAATTCACCCCTCCACTTT.